This T cell receptor (beta chain) was obtained from a study of beta chain features in type 1 diabetes. Study-wide context: What patients shared with healthy donors was a similar profile of age, gender and cell yields. Examined across all samples were 90 million to 130 million sorted cells. General observations from the study: A PCR bias possibly favoring shorter templates would apply equally to patients and controls. Any role of HLA type in TCRB rearrangement remained unresolved here. All four CD4+ subsets of Type 1 diabetes patients contained TCRB CDR3s that were moderately but significantly shorter.

Deletions cut 0 bases from V and 4 bases from J, with 34 bases between. The CDR3 length is 22 residues. The germline V gene encodes CDR1 SGDLS and CDR2 YYNGEE. To note about this clone: What it binds is unknown.

Expressed TCRB transcripts were sequenced because the isolated RNA had all been reverse transcribed beforehand. Profiling relied on immunoSEQ multiplex PCR, and the TCRdb table lists in-frame clones only, not all of them. The sample lists 200,000 to 300,000 clones; about a tenth were seen once. This clonotype originated in a man aged 25-40 years with type 1 diabetes. The J gene is TRBJ2-5, the V gene TRBV9; D is perhaps TRBD2 (7 bases). The sample consisted of naive CD4+ T cells from blood. CDR3 coding DNA: TGTGCCAGCAGCGTAGGAGTAGGGGGAAGGGGACGATTAACGGGAGGTGGAGAGACCCAGTACTTC. As protein: CASSVGVGGRGRLTGGGETQYF. The full variable domain, completed using reference TRBV9 and TRBJ2-5, is DSGVTQTPKHLITATGQRVTLRCSPRSGDLSVYWYQQSLDQGLQFLIQYYNGEERAKGNILERFSAQQFPDLHSELNLSSLELGDSALYFCASSVGVGGRGRLTGGGETQYFGPGTRLLVL.